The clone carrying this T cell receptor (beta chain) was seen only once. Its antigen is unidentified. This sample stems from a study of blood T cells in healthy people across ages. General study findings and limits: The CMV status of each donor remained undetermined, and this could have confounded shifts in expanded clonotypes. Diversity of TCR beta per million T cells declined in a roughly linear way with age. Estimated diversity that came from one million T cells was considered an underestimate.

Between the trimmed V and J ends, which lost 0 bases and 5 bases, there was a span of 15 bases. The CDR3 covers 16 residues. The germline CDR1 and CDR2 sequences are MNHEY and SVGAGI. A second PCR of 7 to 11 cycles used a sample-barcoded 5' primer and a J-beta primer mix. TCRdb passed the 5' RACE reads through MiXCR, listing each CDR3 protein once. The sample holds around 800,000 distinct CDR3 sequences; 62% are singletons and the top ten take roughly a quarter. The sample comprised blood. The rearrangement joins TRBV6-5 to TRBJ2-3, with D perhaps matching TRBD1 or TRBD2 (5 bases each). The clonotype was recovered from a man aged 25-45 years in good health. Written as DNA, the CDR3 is TGTGCCAGCAGTTACTCGATCGGGACCCGTATAGATACGCAGTATTTT. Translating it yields CASSYSIGTRIDTQYF.